The source of this T cell receptor (beta chain) is a study of cytomegalovirus exposure and HLA in healthy donors. For the study at large: In a later analysis, it was reported that the 110 or so validation repertoires had been produced on the same platform as the roughly 650 repertoires belonging to the first cohort. General observations from the study: Most TCR sequences were seen very rarely across donors, but some public TCRs occurred in many. The study labeled under 200 TCR beta chains cytomegalovirus-associated.

Assay: immunoSEQ multiplex PCR; the TCRdb copy retains only in-frame clones and omits some. The sample lists about 110,000 clones, about nine tenths seen once, with 1.9% in the top ten. V was pared by 6 bases and J by 0 bases, with 9 bases of the junction left unmatched. The CDR3 has 17 amino acids. Germline assignment: CDR1 KGHSH and CDR2 LQKENI. Details on this clone: Its antigen is still unknown.

This TCR derives from a woman younger than 30 in good health and CMV-seronegative. The V call is TRBV18, the J call TRBJ1-3; 9 nucleotides agree with TRBD1. Sequencing input: PBMCs. The CDR3 DNA is TGTGCCAGCTCGCCCCGAGGGACAGGGAGCTCTGGAAACACCATATATTTT. Amino acid sequence: CASSPRGTGSSGNTIYF.